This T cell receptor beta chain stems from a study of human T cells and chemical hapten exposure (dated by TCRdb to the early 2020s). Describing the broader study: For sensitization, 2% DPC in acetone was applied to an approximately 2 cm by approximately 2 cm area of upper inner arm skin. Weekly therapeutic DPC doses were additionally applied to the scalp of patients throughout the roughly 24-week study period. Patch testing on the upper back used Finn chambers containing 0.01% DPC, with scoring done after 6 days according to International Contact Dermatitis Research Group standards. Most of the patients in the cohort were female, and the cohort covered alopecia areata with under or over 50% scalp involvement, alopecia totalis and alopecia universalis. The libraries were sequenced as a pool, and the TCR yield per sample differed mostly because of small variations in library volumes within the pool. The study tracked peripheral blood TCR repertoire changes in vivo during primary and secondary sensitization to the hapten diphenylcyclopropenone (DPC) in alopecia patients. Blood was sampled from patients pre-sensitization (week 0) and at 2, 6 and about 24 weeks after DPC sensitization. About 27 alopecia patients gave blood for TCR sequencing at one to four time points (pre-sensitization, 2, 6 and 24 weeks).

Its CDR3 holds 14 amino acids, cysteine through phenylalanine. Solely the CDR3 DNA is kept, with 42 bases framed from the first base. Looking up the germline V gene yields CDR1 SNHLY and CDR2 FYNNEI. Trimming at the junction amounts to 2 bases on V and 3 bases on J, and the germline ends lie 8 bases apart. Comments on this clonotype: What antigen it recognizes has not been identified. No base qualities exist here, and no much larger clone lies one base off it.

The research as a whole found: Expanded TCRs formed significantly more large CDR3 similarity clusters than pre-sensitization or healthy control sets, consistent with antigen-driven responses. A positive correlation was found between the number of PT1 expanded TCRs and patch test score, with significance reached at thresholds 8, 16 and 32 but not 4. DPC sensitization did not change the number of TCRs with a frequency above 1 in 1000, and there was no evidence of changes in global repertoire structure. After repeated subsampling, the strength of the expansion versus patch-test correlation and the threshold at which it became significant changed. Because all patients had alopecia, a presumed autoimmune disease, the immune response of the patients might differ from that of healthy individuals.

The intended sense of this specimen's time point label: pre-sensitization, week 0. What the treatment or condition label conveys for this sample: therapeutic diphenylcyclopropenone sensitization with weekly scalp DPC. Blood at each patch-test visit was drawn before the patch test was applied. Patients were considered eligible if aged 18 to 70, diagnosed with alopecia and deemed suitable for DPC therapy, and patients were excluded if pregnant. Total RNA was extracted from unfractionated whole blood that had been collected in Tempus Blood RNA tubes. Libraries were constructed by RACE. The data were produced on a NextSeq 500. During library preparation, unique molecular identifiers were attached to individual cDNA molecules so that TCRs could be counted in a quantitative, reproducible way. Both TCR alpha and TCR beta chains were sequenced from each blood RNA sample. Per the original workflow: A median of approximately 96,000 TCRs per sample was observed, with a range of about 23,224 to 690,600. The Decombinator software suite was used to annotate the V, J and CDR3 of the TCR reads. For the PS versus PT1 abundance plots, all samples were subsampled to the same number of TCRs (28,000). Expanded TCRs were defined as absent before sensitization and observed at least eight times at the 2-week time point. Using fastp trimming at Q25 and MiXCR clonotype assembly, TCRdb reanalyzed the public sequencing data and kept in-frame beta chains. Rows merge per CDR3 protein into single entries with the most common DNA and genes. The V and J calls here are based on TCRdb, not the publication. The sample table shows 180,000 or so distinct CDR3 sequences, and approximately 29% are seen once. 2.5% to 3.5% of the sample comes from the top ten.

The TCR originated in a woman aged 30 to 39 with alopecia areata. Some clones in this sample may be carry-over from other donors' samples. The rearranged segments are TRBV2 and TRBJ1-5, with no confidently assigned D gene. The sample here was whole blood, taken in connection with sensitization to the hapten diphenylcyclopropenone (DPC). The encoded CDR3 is CASSESGYNQPQHF. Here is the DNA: TGTGCCAGCAGTGAATCTGGTTACAATCAGCCCCAGCATTTT.